Listed below are T cell receptor beta chains from one sample, sequenced in a study of blood T cell repertoires in COVID-19. Some clones are missing from TCRdb's copy, which holds only in-frame ones; the method was immunoSEQ multiplex PCR. Of roughly 150,000 clones in the sample, around 82% were seen once. Sequencing input: peripheral blood. The receptor source for this set is a man in his 70s with active or convalescent COVID-19. The CDR3 runs from the conserved cysteine through the conserved F or W. D genes are given only for firm matches. Not every row has a clone size; where given, it reads once, few, many or a size class.

V,D,size,J,DNA,CDR3
TRBV5-4,TRBD2,-,TRBJ2-5,TGTGCCAGCAGCTTGGATGCGGGGACTAGCGGCCAAGAGACCCAGTACTTC,CASSLDAGTSGQETQYF
TRBV18,-,-,TRBJ2-7,TGTGCCAGCTCACCACGGTCTATAGACGAGCAGTACTTC,CASSPRSIDEQYF
TRBV19,-,-,TRBJ2-7,TGTGCCAGTAGTATAGCTGCGGGGAGATCCTACGAGCAGTACTTC,CASSIAAGRSYEQYF
TRBV19,TRBD1,few,TRBJ2-2,TGTGCCACCTCCCGGACAGGGGCTTTAGCCGGGGAGCTGTTTTTT,CATSRTGALAGELFF
TRBV28,-,-,TRBJ2-7,TGTGCCAGCAGTTGGGGAGGACCCCCAAGGCAGTACTTC,CASSWGGPPRQYF
TRBV2,-,-,TRBJ2-3,TGTGCCAGCAGCGCCAGGGGTACGCAGTATTTT,CASSARGTQYF
TRBV18,-,-,TRBJ2-3,TGTGCCAGCTCACAATCGGCAGGGCAAAGCACAGATACGCAGTATTTT,CASSQSAGQSTDTQYF
TRBV29-1,TRBD2,-,TRBJ2-1,TGCAGCGTTGAAGGACCTAGCGGGAGAGCCCCCTATGAGCAGTTCTTC,CSVEGPSGRAPYEQFF
TRBV28,-,few,TRBJ1-1,TGTGCCAGCACCTTACGTGGCACCACTGAAGCTTTCTTT,CASTLRGTTEAFF
TRBV27,-,-,TRBJ2-2,TGTGCCAGCAGTTTATTACCCCCCCGGAGGGGTAACACCGGGGAGCTGTTTTTT,CASSLLPPRRGNTGELFF
TRBV29-1,-,-,TRBJ2-1,TGCAGCGGGAGTGCGGGGCCCGCCTCCTACAATGAGCAGTTCTTC,CSGSAGPASYNEQFF
TRBV7-2,TRBD2,once,TRBJ2-1,TGTGCCAGCAGCTCCACCGCTAGCGGTTACAATGAGCAGTTCTTC,CASSSTASGYNEQFF
TRBV5-6,-,-,TRBJ2-1,TGTGCCAGCAGCGGAAGGGGGGGCTCCTACAATGAGCAGTTCTTC,CASSGRGGSYNEQFF
TRBV5-1,TRBD1,few,TRBJ2-1,TGCGCCAGCAGCTTGGTGGGACAGGGGGCGATTAATGAGCAGTTCTTC,CASSLVGQGAINEQFF
TRBV7-2,TRBD1,-,TRBJ2-7,TGTGCCAGCAGAGACCGGGACAGGGGTTACGAGCAGTACTTC,CASRDRDRGYEQYF
TRBV27,TRBD1,few,TRBJ1-1,TGTGCCAGCAGTTTGGACAGGGGGAACACTGAAGCTTTCTTT,CASSLDRGNTEAFF
TRBV11-2,-,-,TRBJ1-1,TGTGCCAGCAGCTCTAGACAGAACATGAACACTGAAGCTTTCTTT,CASSSRQNMNTEAFF
TRBV15,TRBD2,-,TRBJ2-1,TGTGCCACCCGCTCCGGGACTAGCGGCTCCTACAATGAGCAGTTCTTC,CATRSGTSGSYNEQFF
TRBV9,TRBD2,-,TRBJ2-5,TGTGCCAGCAGCCCCGGGGCTAGCGGGATGAACCTAGGGACCCAGTACTTC,CASSPGASGMNLGTQYF
TRBV14,TRBD2,-,TRBJ2-3,TGTGCCAGCAGCCCCCTAGGACTAGCGACTGCAGATACGCAGTATTTT,CASSPLGLATADTQYF